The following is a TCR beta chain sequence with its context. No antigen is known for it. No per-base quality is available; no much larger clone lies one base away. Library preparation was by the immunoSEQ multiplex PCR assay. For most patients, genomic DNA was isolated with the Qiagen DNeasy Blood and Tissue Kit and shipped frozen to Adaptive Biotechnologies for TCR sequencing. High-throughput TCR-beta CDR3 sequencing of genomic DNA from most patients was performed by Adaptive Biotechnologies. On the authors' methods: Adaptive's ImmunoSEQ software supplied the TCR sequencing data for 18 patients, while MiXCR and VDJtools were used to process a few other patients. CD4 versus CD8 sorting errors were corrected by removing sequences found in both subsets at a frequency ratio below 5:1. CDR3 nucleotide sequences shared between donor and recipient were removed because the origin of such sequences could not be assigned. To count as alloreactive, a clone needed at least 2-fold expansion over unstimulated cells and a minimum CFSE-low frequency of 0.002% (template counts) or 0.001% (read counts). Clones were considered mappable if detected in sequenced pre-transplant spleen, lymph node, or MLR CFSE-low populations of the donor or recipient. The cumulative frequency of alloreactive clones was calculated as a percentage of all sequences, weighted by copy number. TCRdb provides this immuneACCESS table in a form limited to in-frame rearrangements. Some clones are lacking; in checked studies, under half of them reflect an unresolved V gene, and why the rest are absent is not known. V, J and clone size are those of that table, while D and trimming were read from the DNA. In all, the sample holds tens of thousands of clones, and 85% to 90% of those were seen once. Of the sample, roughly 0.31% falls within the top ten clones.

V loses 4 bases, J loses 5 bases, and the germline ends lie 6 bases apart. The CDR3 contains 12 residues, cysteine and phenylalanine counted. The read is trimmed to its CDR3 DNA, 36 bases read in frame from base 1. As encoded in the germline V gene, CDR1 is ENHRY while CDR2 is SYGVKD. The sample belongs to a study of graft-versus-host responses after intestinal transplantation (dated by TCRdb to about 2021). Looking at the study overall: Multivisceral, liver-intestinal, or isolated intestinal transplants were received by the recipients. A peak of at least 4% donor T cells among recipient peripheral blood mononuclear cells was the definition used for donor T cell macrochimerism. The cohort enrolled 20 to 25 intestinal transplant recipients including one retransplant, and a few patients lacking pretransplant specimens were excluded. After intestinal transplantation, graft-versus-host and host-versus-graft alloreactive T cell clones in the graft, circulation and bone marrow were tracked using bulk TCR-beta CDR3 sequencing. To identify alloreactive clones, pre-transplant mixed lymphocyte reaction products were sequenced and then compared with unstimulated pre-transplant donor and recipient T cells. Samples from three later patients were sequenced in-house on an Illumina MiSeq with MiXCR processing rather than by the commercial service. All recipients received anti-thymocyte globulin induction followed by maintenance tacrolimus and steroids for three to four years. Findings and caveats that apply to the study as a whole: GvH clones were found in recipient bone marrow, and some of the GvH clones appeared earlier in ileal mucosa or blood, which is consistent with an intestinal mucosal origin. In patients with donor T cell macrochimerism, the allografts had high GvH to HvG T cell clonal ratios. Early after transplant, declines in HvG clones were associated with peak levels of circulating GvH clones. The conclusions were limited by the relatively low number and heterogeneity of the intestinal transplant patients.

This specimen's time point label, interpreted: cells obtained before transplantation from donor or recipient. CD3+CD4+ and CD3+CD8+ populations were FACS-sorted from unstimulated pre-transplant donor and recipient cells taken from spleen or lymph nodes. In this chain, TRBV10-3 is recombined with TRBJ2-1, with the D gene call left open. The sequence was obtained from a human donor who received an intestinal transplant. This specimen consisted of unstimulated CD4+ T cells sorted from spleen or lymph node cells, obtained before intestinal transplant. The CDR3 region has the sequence CAISGQNNEQFF. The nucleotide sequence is TGTGCCATCAGTGGGCAGAACAATGAGCAGTTCTTC.